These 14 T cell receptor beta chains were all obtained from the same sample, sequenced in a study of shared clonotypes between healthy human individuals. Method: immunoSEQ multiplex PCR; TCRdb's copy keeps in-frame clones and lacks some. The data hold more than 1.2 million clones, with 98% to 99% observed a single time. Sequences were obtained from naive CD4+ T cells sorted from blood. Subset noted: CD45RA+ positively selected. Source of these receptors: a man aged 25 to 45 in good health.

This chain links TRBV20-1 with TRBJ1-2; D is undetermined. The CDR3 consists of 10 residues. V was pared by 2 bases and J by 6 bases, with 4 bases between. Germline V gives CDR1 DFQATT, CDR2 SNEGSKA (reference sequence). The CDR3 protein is CSARPNGYTF. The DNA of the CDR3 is TGCAGTGCTAGACCAAATGGCTACACCTTC.

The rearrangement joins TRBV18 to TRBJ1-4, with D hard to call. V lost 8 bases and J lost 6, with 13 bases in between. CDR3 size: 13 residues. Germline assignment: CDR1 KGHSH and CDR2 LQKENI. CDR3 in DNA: TGTGCCAGCACACAAGGCTTGGATGAAAAACTGTTTTTT. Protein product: CASTQGLDEKLFF.

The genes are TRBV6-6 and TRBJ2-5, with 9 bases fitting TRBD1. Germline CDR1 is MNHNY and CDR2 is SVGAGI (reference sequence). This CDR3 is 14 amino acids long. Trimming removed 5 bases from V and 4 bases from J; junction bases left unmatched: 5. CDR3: CASSRTGALETQYF. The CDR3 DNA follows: TGTGCCAGCAGTCGGACAGGGGCGCTAGAGACCCAGTACTTC.

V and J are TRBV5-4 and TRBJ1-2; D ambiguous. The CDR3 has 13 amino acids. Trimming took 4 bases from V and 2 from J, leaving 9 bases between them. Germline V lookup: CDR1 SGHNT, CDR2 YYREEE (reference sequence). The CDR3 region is CASSETQNYGYTF. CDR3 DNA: TGTGCCAGCAGCGAGACACAGAACTATGGCTACACCTTC. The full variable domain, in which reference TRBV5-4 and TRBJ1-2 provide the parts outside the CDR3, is ETGVTQSPTHLIKTRGQQVTLRCSSQSGHNTVSWYQQALGQGPQFIFQYYREEENGRGNFPPRFSGLQFPNYSSELNVNALELDDSALYLCASSETQNYGYTFGSGTRLTVV.

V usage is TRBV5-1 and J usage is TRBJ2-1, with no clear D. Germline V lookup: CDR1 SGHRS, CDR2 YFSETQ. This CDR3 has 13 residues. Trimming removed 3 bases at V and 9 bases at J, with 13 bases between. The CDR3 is CASSSVAAGEQFF. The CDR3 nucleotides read TGCGCCAGCAGCTCCGTTGCCGCCGGTGAGCAGTTCTTC.

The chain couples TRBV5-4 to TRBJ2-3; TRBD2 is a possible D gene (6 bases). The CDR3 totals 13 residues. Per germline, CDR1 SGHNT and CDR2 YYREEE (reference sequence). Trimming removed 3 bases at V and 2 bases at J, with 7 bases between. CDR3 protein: CASSWDFTDTQYF. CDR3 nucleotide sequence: TGTGCCAGCAGCTGGGACTTCACAGATACGCAGTATTTT.

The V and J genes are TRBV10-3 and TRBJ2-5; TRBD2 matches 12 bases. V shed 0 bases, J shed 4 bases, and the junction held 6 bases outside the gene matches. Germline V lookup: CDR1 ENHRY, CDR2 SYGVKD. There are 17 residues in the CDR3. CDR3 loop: CAISESAGLAGSETQYF. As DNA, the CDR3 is TGTGCCATCAGTGAGTCGGCGGGACTAGCGGGTTCAGAGACCCAGTACTTC.

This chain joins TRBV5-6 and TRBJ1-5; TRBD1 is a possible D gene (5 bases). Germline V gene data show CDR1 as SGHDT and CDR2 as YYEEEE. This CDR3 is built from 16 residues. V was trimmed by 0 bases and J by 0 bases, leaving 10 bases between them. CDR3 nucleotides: TGTGCCAGCAGCTTGGGGACATTTGATAGCAATCAGCCCCAGCATTTT. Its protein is CASSLGTFDSNQPQHF.

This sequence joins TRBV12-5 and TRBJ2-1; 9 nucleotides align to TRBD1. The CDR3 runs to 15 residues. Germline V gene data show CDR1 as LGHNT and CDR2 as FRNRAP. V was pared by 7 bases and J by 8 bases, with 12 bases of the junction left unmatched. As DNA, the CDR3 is TGTGCTAGTGCCACGGGACAGGGACTGAGCTATGAGCAGTTCTTC. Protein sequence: CASATGQGLSYEQFF.

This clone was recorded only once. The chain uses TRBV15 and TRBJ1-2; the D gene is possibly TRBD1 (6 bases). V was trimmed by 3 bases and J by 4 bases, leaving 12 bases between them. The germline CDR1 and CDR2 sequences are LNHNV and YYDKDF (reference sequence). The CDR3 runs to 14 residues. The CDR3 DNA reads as TGTGCCACCAGCAGGCCCAGGGGCGGCTATGGCTACACCTTC. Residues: CATSRPRGGYGYTF.

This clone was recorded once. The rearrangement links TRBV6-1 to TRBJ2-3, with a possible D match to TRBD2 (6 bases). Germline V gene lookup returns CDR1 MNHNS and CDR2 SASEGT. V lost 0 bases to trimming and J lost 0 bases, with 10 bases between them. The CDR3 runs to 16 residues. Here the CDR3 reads CASSEAWGESTDTQYF. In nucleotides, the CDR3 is TGTGCCAGCAGTGAAGCATGGGGGGAGAGCACAGATACGCAGTATTTT.

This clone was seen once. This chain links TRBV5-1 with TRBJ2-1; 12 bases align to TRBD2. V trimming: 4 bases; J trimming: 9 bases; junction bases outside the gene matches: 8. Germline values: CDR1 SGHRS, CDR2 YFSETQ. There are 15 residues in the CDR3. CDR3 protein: CASSPSSGRVTEQFF. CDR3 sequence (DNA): TGCGCCAGCAGCCCATCTAGCGGGAGGGTAACTGAGCAGTTCTTC.

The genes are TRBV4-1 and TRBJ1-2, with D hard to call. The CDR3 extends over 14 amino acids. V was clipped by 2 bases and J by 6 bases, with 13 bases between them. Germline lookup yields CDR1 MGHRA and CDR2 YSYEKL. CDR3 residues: CASSQIGFGNGYTF. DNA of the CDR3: TGCGCCAGCAGCCAAATAGGGTTTGGGAATGGCTACACCTTC.

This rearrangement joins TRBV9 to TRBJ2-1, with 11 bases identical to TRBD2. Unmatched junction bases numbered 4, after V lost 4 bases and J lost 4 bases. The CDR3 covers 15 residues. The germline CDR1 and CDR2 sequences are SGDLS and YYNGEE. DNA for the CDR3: TGTGCCAGCAGCCGTCTAGCGGGGGGTTACAATGAGCAGTTCTTC. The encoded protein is CASSRLAGGYNEQFF.